The present T cell receptor beta chain was sequenced within a study of Graves' ophthalmopathy and Graves' hyperthyroidism. The TCR beta CDR3 regions underwent amplification from RNA transcripts. HTBI primers served in a first-round RT-PCR, which a second-round multiplex PCR followed. One entry per CDR3 protein results from TCRdb running MiXCR on the multiplex PCR reads. The sample has nearly 400,000 distinct CDR3 sequences, around 18% seen once. This clonotype has a count of ten or more. The ends were cut back, 4 bases at V and 6 bases at J, with 6 bases in the middle. This CDR3 region has 11 residues. CDR1 and CDR2 from the germline V gene are KGHDR and SFDVKD.

The V gene is TRBV24-1, the J gene TRBJ2-7, with D hard to call. Source material: peripheral blood. The clonotype originates from a woman younger than 30 with Graves' ophthalmopathy. CDR3 sequence (DNA): TGTGCCACCAGTGACGATGGCGAGCAGTACTTC. It translates to CATSDDGEQYF.